A selection of T cell receptor beta chains follows, all from one sample in a study of blood T cells in healthy people across ages. TCRdb reprocessed the 5' RACE reads with MiXCR, giving one entry per CDR3 protein. Of about 800,000 distinct CDR3 sequences in the sample, 46% were seen once. Specimen: blood. The receptor set was obtained from a man aged 80 or over in good health. CDR3s include the opening cysteine and the closing phenylalanine or tryptophan. A D gene is named only where the DNA matches it firmly. The size field is filled for only some rows; it gives once, few, many or a size class.

.	TRBV4-2	TRBJ1-2	.	TGTGCCAGCAGCCAAGTGGGCGTCGCGGTTGGCGGCTACACCTTC	CASSQVGVAVGGYTF
few	TRBV12-3/TRBV12-4	TRBJ1-2	.	TGTGCCAGCAGTTTAACAGATTTTAACTATGGCTACACCTTC	CASSLTDFNYGYTF
once	TRBV12-3/TRBV12-4	TRBJ2-1	.	TGTGCCAGCAGAAACCAACAGGGAAATGTGAATGAGCAGTTCTTC	CASRNQQGNVNEQFF
few	TRBV14	TRBJ2-1	TRBD2	TGTGCCAGCAGCCAATGGACTAGCGGGAAGAATGAGCAGTTCTTC	CASSQWTSGKNEQFF
many	TRBV3-1	TRBJ2-7	.	TGTGCCAGCAGCAAAGGTAGGCGGGCGGCCTCCTACGAGCAGTACTTC	CASSKGRRAASYEQYF
.	TRBV12-3/TRBV12-4	TRBJ1-4	TRBD1	TGTGCCAGCAGTTTAGAAAGGTTGACAGGGGATGAAAAACTGTTTTTT	CASSLERLTGDEKLFF
few	TRBV5-6	TRBJ2-2	.	TGTGCCAGCAGCTTTTCCGGGTACGGGGAGCTGTTTTTT	CASSFSGYGELFF
.	TRBV7-2	TRBJ1-4	.	TGTGCCAGCAGCCGTGGACGGGGAAGTGGGGAAAAACTGTTTTTT	CASSRGRGSGEKLFF
.	TRBV4-3	TRBJ2-3	TRBD1	TGCGCCAGCAGCCAAGGACAGGGGGTAGTTACGCAGTATTTT	CASSQGQGVVTQYF
many	TRBV7-2	TRBJ1-4	.	TGTGCCAGCAGCCTTACCGCTGCAACTAATGAAAAACTGTTTTTT	CASSLTAATNEKLFF
.	TRBV9	TRBJ2-7	.	TGTGCCAGCAGCGTAGGAGGGGTGGACGAGCAGTACTTC	CASSVGGVDEQYF
.	TRBV9	TRBJ2-1	TRBD2	TGTGCCAGCAGCGTAGTTCCAGCGGGAGGTGTTGGGAAGGACAATGAGCAGTTCTTC	CASSVVPAGGVGKDNEQFF
.	TRBV7-9	TRBJ2-7	.	TGTGCCAGCAGCTTAGGTGGAGAGGGGAATCTCGAGCAGTACTTC	CASSLGGEGNLEQYF
.	TRBV9	TRBJ2-3	TRBD2	TGTGCCAGCAGCTGGGGGATAGCGGGAGTCCCAGATACGCAGTATTTT	CASSWGIAGVPDTQYF
.	TRBV3-1	TRBJ2-3	.	TGTGCCAGCAGCCAAGAGGTAACCCGCACAGATACGCAGTATTTT	CASSQEVTRTDTQYF
.	TRBV4-1	TRBJ2-1	TRBD2	TGCGCCAGCAGCCAGGTACCGGGGGGGGAGCCAAGACACAATGAGCAGTTCTTC	CASSQVPGGEPRHNEQFF
.	TRBV4-1	TRBJ2-7	.	TGCGCCAGCAGCCAAGACCGTGGTGGGTCGGGCGAGCAGTACTTC	CASSQDRGGSGEQYF
.	TRBV12-3/TRBV12-4	TRBJ2-7	.	TGTGCCAGCAGTACGGAGAACATCCACTACGAGCAGTACTTC	CASSTENIHYEQYF
.	TRBV18	TRBJ2-7	.	TGTGCCAGCTCACCAACCGGGAATCGGAACGAGCAGTACTTC	CASSPTGNRNEQYF
.	TRBV20-1	TRBJ1-2	.	TGCAGTGCTGGAGATTCTGTTAACTATGGCTACACCTTC	CSAGDSVNYGYTF
.	TRBV3-1	TRBJ1-5	.	TGTGCCAGCAGCCAAGGAACGGGCGCCGGCGTTAATGGGCCCCAGCATTTT	CASSQGTGAGVNGPQHF
.	TRBV12-3/TRBV12-4	TRBJ2-1	TRBD2	TGTGCCAGCAGCCAACTAGCGGGGAGCTCCTACAATGAGCAGTTCTTC	CASSQLAGSSYNEQFF
.	TRBV10-3	TRBJ2-5	TRBD1	TGTGCCATCAGGGGGGACAGGCCACAAGAGACCCAGTACTTC	CAIRGDRPQETQYF
.	TRBV7-9	TRBJ2-1	TRBD1	TGTGCCAGCAGCGGACAGGGAATTGTGGAGACCCAGTTCTTC	CASSGQGIVETQFF
once	TRBV5-1	TRBJ2-1	TRBD2	TGCGTCAGCAGCTTGTCTTCCACTAGCGGGAGAGGGAATGAGCAGTTCTTC	CVSSLSSTSGRGNEQFF
.	TRBV14	TRBJ2-3	TRBD2	TGTGCCGGCAGCCACGGACTAGCGGGAAAGGTAGATACGCGGTATTTT	CAGSHGLAGKVDTRYF
.	TRBV5-1	TRBJ2-7	.	TGCGCCAGCAGCTCCGGGGACATTGACTACGAGCAGTACTTC	CASSSGDIDYEQYF
.	TRBV24-1	TRBJ2-7	.	TGTGCCACCAGTGGAGGAAAGATCCCCTACGAGCAGTACTTC	CATSGGKIPYEQYF
.	TRBV4-3	TRBJ2-3	TRBD2	TGCGCCAGCAGCCAAGATCTCGCTAGCGGATCCACAGATACGCAGTATTTT	CASSQDLASGSTDTQYF
few	TRBV20-1	TRBJ2-1	.	TGCGCCCGGAGTTCGTCCTACAATGAGCAGTTCTTC	CARSSSYNEQFF
few	TRBV7-2	TRBJ2-5	TRBD2	TGTGCCAGCAGCTTAGTTCTAGCGGGAGGAGAGACCCAGTACTTC	CASSLVLAGGETQYF
.	TRBV27	TRBJ2-7	.	TGTGCCAGCAGTTTAAAGGGGCAGGGTTTGCTCGAGCAGTACTTC	CASSLKGQGLLEQYF
.	TRBV12-3/TRBV12-4	TRBJ2-3	TRBD1	TGTGCCAGCAGTCGATCCCGGGACAGGGCCGGAGATACGCAGTATTTT	CASSRSRDRAGDTQYF
few	TRBV5-1	TRBJ2-3	.	TGCGCCAGCAGCTCGGGGTTCCCAGATACGCAGTATTTT	CASSSGFPDTQYF
.	TRBV25-1	TRBJ1-5	.	TGTGCCAGCAGCGAAGCAGGGTCGGTCCAGCCCCAGCATTTT	CASSEAGSVQPQHF
few	TRBV6-1	TRBJ2-3	TRBD2	TGTGCCAGCGTACTCCGGCGGGAGGTAGATACGCAGTATTTT	CASVLRREVDTQYF
.	TRBV20-1	TRBJ2-3	TRBD2	TGCAGTGCTAGAGATCCAGGAGGTTCTAGCGGGATTATGCATACGCAGTATTTT	CSARDPGGSSGIMHTQYF
few	TRBV6-6	TRBJ2-7	TRBD1	TGTGCCAGCAGTTACGACAGGGGAGACACCTACGAGCAGTACTTC	CASSYDRGDTYEQYF
once	TRBV6-5	TRBJ2-3	.	TGTGCCAGCAGTTACCAGGGCCCTCCAGATATGCAGTATTTT	CASSYQGPPDMQYF
.	TRBV7-3	TRBJ2-1	TRBD1	TGTGCCAGCAGCTTAAGAAGCGGGACAGGGGTTGATGAGCAGTTCTTC	CASSLRSGTGVDEQFF
.	TRBV6-5	TRBJ1-1	.	TGTGCCAGCACTAGGGGGAACGCTGAAGCTTTCTTT	CASTRGNAEAFF